This TCR beta chain was recorded in a study of blood T cell repertoires in COVID-19. The table lists this clone with a few counts. Profiling relied on immunoSEQ multiplex PCR, and the TCRdb table lists in-frame clones only, not all of them. The repertoire holds roughly 200,000 clones, with more than 70% as singletons. The CDR3 is made up of 13 amino acids. Germline CDR1 LNHDA, CDR2 SQIVND (reference sequence). The germline V and J ends were trimmed by 7 bases and 7 bases, with 11 bases remaining between them. V is TRBV19 and J is TRBJ1-6; D is perhaps TRBD1 (6 bases). The sample taken for sequencing was peripheral blood. The clonotype originates from a person aged 70 to 85 with COVID-19, enrolled during active disease. The CDR3 DNA sequence: TGTGCCAGTAATGGCCAGGGGAATTCACCCCTCCACTTT. It is translated as CASNGQGNSPLHF.